The entry below gives a single T cell receptor beta chain sequence along with its context. The sample is drawn from a study of blood T cell repertoires in COVID-19. Study overall: COVID-19 samples, acute and convalescent, were from the United States, Italy and Spain. T cells, B-cell-depleted T cells, or PBMCs provided the cDNA or gDNA that served as material.

The CDR3 contains 18 residues. Germline-derived CDR1 and CDR2 are LGHDT and YNNKEL (reference sequence). V was clipped by 1 base and J by 5 bases; unmatched bases: 12. Original analysis: Estimated nucleated cell counts came from reference gene primer amplification. Libraries were prepared by immunoSEQ multiplex PCR; TCRdb keeps only in-frame clonotypes and omits some of them. Clone size and the V and J calls come from that table; the DNA yielded D and trimming. The sample lists under 55,000 clones; roughly nine tenths were seen once. This clonotype was sampled from a human donor in a cohort sampled during active COVID-19. The chain recombines TRBV3-1 (or the pseudogene TRBV3-2) with TRBJ1-4; 8 nucleotides match TRBD1. Sequencing input: peripheral blood. The CDR3 sequence: CASSQGIMGTGGNEKLFF. Here the CDR3 DNA reads TGTGCCAGCAGCCAAGGTATCATGGGGACAGGCGGAAATGAAAAACTGTTTTTT.